This T cell receptor beta chain is from a study of beta chain features in type 1 diabetes. Study in general: There was similarity between patients and healthy donors in age, gender and cell yields.

Germline V lookup: CDR1 MDHEN, CDR2 SYDVKM. The V segment lost 5 bases and the J segment 0 bases; nucleotides outside the gene matches: 13. The CDR3 has 19 amino acids. Study results and caveats: People with Type 1 diabetes carried modestly yet significantly shorter TCRB CDR3s in all four CD4+ subsets.

cDNA synthesis used the whole RNA isolate, giving expressed TCRB sequences. The data were produced by immunoSEQ multiplex PCR, yet TCRdb's version contains in-frame clones alone and is incomplete. The sample lists roughly 51,000 clones, 40% to 65% occurring once. This clone was observed once. Its specificity is not known. The TCR sequence derives from a woman aged 40 to 50 with type 1 diabetes. This rearrangement joins TRBV28 to TRBJ2-2, with 9 bases aligning to TRBD2. The sequencing sample was made of Tregs from blood. This chain's CDR3 is CASSRRGGVAGANTGELFF. The CDR3 DNA sequence: TGTGCCAGCAGTCGACGGGGGGGGGTAGCGGGAGCGAACACCGGGGAGCTGTTTTTT.